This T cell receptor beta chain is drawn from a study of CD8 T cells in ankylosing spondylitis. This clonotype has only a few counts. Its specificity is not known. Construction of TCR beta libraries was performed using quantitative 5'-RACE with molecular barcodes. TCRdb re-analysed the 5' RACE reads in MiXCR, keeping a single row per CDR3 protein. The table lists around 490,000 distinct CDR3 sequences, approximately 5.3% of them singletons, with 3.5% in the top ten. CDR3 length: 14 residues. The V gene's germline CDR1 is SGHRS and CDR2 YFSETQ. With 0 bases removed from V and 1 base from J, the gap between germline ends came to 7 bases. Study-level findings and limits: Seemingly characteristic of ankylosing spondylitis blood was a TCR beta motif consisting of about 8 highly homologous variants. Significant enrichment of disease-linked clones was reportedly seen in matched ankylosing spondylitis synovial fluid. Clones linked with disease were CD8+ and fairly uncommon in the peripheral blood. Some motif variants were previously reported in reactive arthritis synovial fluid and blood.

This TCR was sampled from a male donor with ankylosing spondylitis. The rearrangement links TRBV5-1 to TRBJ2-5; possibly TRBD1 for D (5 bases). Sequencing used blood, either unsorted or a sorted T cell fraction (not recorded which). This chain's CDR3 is CASSLGQRQETQYF. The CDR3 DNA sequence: TGCGCCAGCAGCTTGGGACAGCGCCAAGAGACCCAGTACTTC.